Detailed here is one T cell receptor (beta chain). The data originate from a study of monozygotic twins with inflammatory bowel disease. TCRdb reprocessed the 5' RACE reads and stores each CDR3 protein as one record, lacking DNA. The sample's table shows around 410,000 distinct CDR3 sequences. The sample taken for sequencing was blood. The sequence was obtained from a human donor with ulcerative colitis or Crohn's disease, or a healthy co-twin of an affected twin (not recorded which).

The CDR3 loop is CASSWPGQGNYNEQFF. This chain uses TRBV5-1 with TRBJ2-1; TCRdb picks TRBD1, but there is no DNA to check that call. This CDR3 comprises 16 residues. Germline lookup yields CDR1 SGHRS and CDR2 YFSETQ.